These T cell receptor beta chains were read from a single sample in a study of blood T cell repertoires in COVID-19. Using immunoSEQ multiplex PCR, the repertoire was profiled, and TCRdb retains in-frame clones only, with some absent. The top ten hold roughly 8.6% of the sample, which has roughly 250,000 clones, 84% seen once. Sample: peripheral blood. All receptors come from a human donor in a cohort sampled during active COVID-19. Each CDR3 is given with its conserved first and last residue. A D gene is named only where the DNA matches it firmly. Some rows mark clone size as missing; the rest say once, few, many or name a class of expanded clone.

J | V | size | D | CDR3 | DNA
TRBJ2-3 | TRBV27 | - | - | CASRNGYRHTDTQYF | TGTGCCAGCAGAAATGGCTATCGACACACAGATACGCAGTATTTT
TRBJ1-2 | TRBV7-2 | - | TRBD1 | CASSPGTGASGGYGYTF | TGTGCCAGCAGCCCCGGGACAGGGGCTTCAGGGGGCTATGGCTACACCTTC
TRBJ1-1 | TRBV3-1/TRBV3-2 | few | TRBD1 | CASSQDKGADTEAFF | TGTGCCAGCAGCCAAGACAAGGGGGCGGACACTGAAGCTTTCTTT
TRBJ1-3 | TRBV6-5 | once | - | CASIHGNTIYF | TGTGCCAGCATACACGGAAACACCATATATTTT
TRBJ2-7 | TRBV28 | - | - | CASSLNGYEQYF | TGTGCCAGCAGTTTAAACGGCTACGAGCAGTACTTC
TRBJ2-2 | TRBV7-3 | - | TRBD2 | CASSLLAGVGTGELFF | TGTGCCAGCAGCCTACTAGCGGGAGTGGGCACCGGGGAGCTGTTTTTT
TRBJ1-3 | TRBV3-1/TRBV3-2 | - | TRBD1 | CASSQGLRGPGAIYF | TGTGCCAGCAGCCAGGGATTGAGGGGGCCCGGGGCCATATATTTT
TRBJ2-1 | TRBV9 | - | TRBD2 | CASSVRSSGSSYNEQFF | TGTGCCAGCAGCGTAAGGTCTAGCGGGAGCTCCTACAATGAGCAGTTCTTC
TRBJ1-1 | TRBV12-5 | - | - | CASGLVLGAMNTEAFF | TGTGCTAGTGGTTTGGTACTTGGGGCGATGAACACTGAAGCTTTCTTT
TRBJ1-3 | TRBV18 | - | TRBD1 | CASSPVSRTGVSSTIYF | TGTGCCAGCTCACCAGTGTCTCGGACAGGCGTCTCTTCGACCATATATTTT
TRBJ1-2 | TRBV6-2/TRBV6-3 | - | TRBD1 | CASSYESRGPYGYTF | TGTGCCAGCAGTTACGAGAGCAGGGGGCCATATGGCTACACCTTC
TRBJ2-7 | TRBV27 | - | - | CASRQWGDGSNYEQYF | TGTGCCAGCAGACAATGGGGGGACGGGAGTAACTACGAGCAGTACTTC
TRBJ1-4 | TRBV5-1 | - | TRBD1 | CASRRQGANEKLFF | TGCGCCAGCCGTCGACAGGGGGCTAATGAAAAACTGTTTTTT
TRBJ1-4 | TRBV18 | - | - | CASSLGGAKLFF | TGTGCCAGCTCACTAGGCGGGGCAAAACTGTTTTTT
TRBJ1-2 | TRBV6-6 | - | TRBD1 | CASTRGPNYGYTF | TGTGCCAGCACCAGGGGGCCTAACTATGGCTACACCTTC
TRBJ1-1 | TRBV19 | - | - | CASTPRALNTEAFF | TGTGCCAGTACCCCCAGGGCCTTGAACACTGAAGCTTTCTTT
TRBJ1-2 | TRBV4-1 | - | - | CASSLRGSPYGYTF | TGCGCCAGCAGCCTCAGAGGGAGCCCCTATGGCTACACCTTC
TRBJ1-2 | TRBV28 | - | TRBD1 | CASTEMGRTGDFGYTF | TGTGCCAGCACTGAAATGGGCAGGACAGGGGATTTTGGCTACACCTTC
TRBJ2-7 | TRBV5-1 | - | - | CASSRGTEQYF | TGCGCCAGCAGTAGGGGGACGGAGCAGTACTTC
TRBJ2-7 | TRBV6-5 | - | TRBD1 | CASSYDGRGSPYEQYF | TGTGCCAGCAGTTACGATGGCAGGGGGTCCCCCTACGAGCAGTACTTC
TRBJ1-1 | TRBV15 | - | - | CATSRDYTVTEAFF | TGTGCCACCAGCAGAGATTATACAGTCACTGAAGCTTTCTTT
TRBJ2-7 | TRBV27 | - | TRBD1 | CASSLRQGAYEQYF | TGTGCCAGCAGCCTAAGACAGGGGGCCTACGAGCAGTACTTC
TRBJ1-5 | TRBV19 | - | TRBD1 | CASSLPSGTGRQPQHF | TGTGCCAGTAGTCTTCCGTCCGGGACAGGGAGGCAGCCCCAGCATTTT
TRBJ2-7 | TRBV15 | - | TRBD2 | CATSRDPAGVANEQYF | TGTGCCACCAGCAGAGATCCGGCGGGGGTTGCTAACGAGCAGTACTTC
TRBJ2-7 | TRBV5-6 | - | TRBD2 | CASSSMGLAGAGARGEQYF | TGTGCCAGCAGCTCCATGGGACTAGCGGGAGCTGGGGCTAGAGGCGAGCAGTACTTC
TRBJ2-4 | TRBV7-6 | - | TRBD1 | CASSLLSAGTGVKNIQYF | TGTGCCAGCAGCTTATTGTCTGCCGGGACAGGCGTCAAAAACATTCAGTACTTC
TRBJ1-4 | TRBV5-1 | - | TRBD1 | CASSSGQLNEKLFF | TGCGCCAGCAGCTCGGGACAGCTTAATGAAAAACTGTTTTTT
TRBJ2-5 | TRBV18 | - | TRBD1 | CASSRRRQGQETQYF | TGTGCCAGCTCACGCCGCCGACAGGGACAAGAGACCCAGTACTTC
TRBJ1-5 | TRBV14 | few | TRBD1 | CASSQEGQGLDQPQHF | TGTGCCAGCAGCCAAGAGGGACAGGGCTTAGATCAGCCCCAGCATTTT
TRBJ2-5 | TRBV2 | - | - | CASTRRKGMETQYF | TGTGCCAGCACCCGGAGGAAAGGGATGGAGACCCAGTACTTC
TRBJ2-5 | TRBV10-2 | - | - | CASSGGQETQYF | TGCGCCAGCAGTGGAGGTCAAGAGACCCAGTACTTC
TRBJ1-5 | TRBV4-1 | - | TRBD1 | CASSQLTGGYSNQPQHF | TGCGCCAGCAGCCAACTTACAGGGGGTTATAGCAATCAGCCCCAGCATTTT
TRBJ2-3 | TRBV10-3 | - | - | CAISEPAGSTDTQYF | TGTGCCATCAGTGAGCCGGCGGGGAGCACAGATACGCAGTATTTT
TRBJ2-5 | TRBV6-5 | - | TRBD1 | CASIEDRSRETQYF | TGTGCCAGCATAGAGGACAGGTCAAGAGAGACCCAGTACTTC
TRBJ2-1 | TRBV7-7 | - | TRBD2 | CASSFGPGLAYEQFF | TGTGCTAGCAGCTTTGGCCCGGGACTAGCCTATGAGCAGTTCTTC
TRBJ2-1 | TRBV6-5 | - | TRBD2 | CASSSSGSSYNEQFF | TGTGCCAGCAGTTCCAGCGGGAGTAGCTACAATGAGCAGTTCTTC
TRBJ1-2 | TRBV2 | - | - | CASSDLQSGANYGYTF | TGTGCCAGCAGTGATTTACAATCAGGGGCTAACTATGGCTACACCTTC
TRBJ1-2 | TRBV28 | - | TRBD1 | CASSLSGTGGRRYGYTF | TGTGCCAGCAGTTTATCAGGGACAGGGGGCCGTCGATATGGCTACACCTTC
TRBJ1-1 | TRBV5-1 | few | - | CASSLAVGTSTEAFF | TGCGCCAGCAGCTTGGCCGTTGGGACATCCACTGAAGCTTTCTTT
TRBJ2-3 | TRBV2 | once | - | CASSELGAQTDTQYF | TGTGCCAGCAGTGAACTGGGGGCTCAAACAGATACGCAGTATTTT
TRBJ1-1 | TRBV6-2/TRBV6-3 | - | TRBD1 | CASSSLWTGGFNTEAFF | TGTGCCAGCAGTTCTCTTTGGACAGGGGGCTTCAACACTGAAGCTTTCTTT
TRBJ2-1 | TRBV19 | - | TRBD2 | CASEQNPGLAKNEQFF | TGTGCCAGCGAACAAAATCCGGGACTAGCCAAGAATGAGCAGTTCTTC
TRBJ1-2 | TRBV5-6 | - | TRBD1 | CASSWTGRLYGYTF | TGTGCCAGCAGCTGGACAGGGAGGCTCTATGGCTACACCTTC
TRBJ1-1 | TRBV18 | once | TRBD1 | CASSAHRGPNTEAFF | TGTGCCAGCTCAGCCCACAGGGGGCCGAACACTGAAGCTTTCTTT
TRBJ1-2 | TRBV9 | - | - | CASSVRGYGYTF | TGTGCCAGCAGCGTAAGAGGGTATGGCTACACCTTC
TRBJ2-6 | TRBV5-1 | - | - | CASNTGSGANVLTF | TGCGCCAGCAACACAGGGTCTGGGGCCAACGTCCTGACTTTC
TRBJ2-1 | TRBV7-2 | - | TRBD2 | CASSPPGLPVYNEQFF | TGTGCCAGCAGTCCTCCGGGACTACCTGTTTACAATGAGCAGTTCTTC
TRBJ1-1 | TRBV3-1/TRBV3-2 | once | - | CASSPQGFTSEAFF | TGTGCCAGCAGCCCCCAGGGGTTTACTTCTGAAGCTTTCTTT
TRBJ2-2 | TRBV14 | - | TRBD1 | CASSQRTGGDTGELFF | TGTGCCAGCAGCCAAAGGACAGGGGGCGATACTGGGGAGCTGTTTTTT
TRBJ2-3 | TRBV4-1 | - | - | CASSQGHIITDTQYF | TGCGCCAGCAGCCAGGGACACATTATCACAGATACGCAGTATTTT
TRBJ1-1 | TRBV10-2 | - | TRBD1 | CASMETGIRAVPEAFF | TGCGCCAGCATGGAGACAGGGATCCGGGCGGTCCCTGAAGCTTTCTTT
TRBJ1-2 | TRBV5-1 | - | - | CASTEGPGAYGYTF | TGCGCCAGTACGGAAGGGCCTGGGGCCTATGGCTACACCTTC
TRBJ2-6 | TRBV6-2/TRBV6-3 | - | TRBD2 | CASSLGGSGANVLTF | TGTGCCAGCAGCCTGGGGGGGTCTGGGGCCAACGTCCTGACTTTC
TRBJ2-4 | TRBV13 | - | - | CASSFRQKNIQYF | TGTGCCAGCAGCTTCCGACAGAAAAACATTCAGTACTTC
TRBJ1-5 | TRBV18 | - | TRBD1 | CASSPGTGNYQPQHF | TGTGCCAGCTCACCCGGGACAGGGAACTATCAGCCCCAGCATTTT
TRBJ1-5 | TRBV10-3 | - | - | CAIRSHDRSLGGAQHF | TGTGCCATCAGGAGCCATGACAGGTCCCTGGGGGGGGCCCAGCATTTT
TRBJ2-5 | TRBV15 | - | TRBD2 | CATSREITSGGRETQYF | TGTGCCACCAGCAGAGAGATAACTAGCGGGGGGCGAGAGACCCAGTACTTC
TRBJ2-3 | TRBV24-1 | - | TRBD1 | CATSDSQGQTDTQYF | TGTGCCACCAGTGATTCACAGGGGCAGACAGATACGCAGTATTTT
TRBJ2-7 | TRBV18 | - | TRBD2 | CASSPAGGSYEQYF | TGTGCCAGCTCACCAGCGGGAGGGAGCTACGAGCAGTACTTC
TRBJ1-5 | TRBV7-9 | - | - | CASSRTGNRDQPQHF | TGTGCCAGCAGTCGAACAGGGAACCGGGATCAGCCCCAGCATTTT